This T cell receptor beta chain was recovered during a study of regulatory T cells in long-lasting Graves disease. Study in general: Patients with new Graves' disease had used antithyroid drugs below 3 months. The study, taken as a whole, reports: Newly diagnosed disease favored TRBV20-1 and TRBJ2-1 over persistent disease. Lower TCR diversity was seen in persistent Graves' patients than in newly diagnosed ones.

At least ten counts were recorded for this clonotype. Its antigen remains unidentified. In building TCR beta libraries, iRepertoire HTBI primers were used together with Arm-PCR of CDR3 regions. Via MiXCR, TCRdb re-called the multiplex PCR reads, giving one row per CDR3 protein. The repertoire holds about 320,000 distinct CDR3 sequences, with 18% as singletons. This CDR3 spans 18 amino acids. From germline, CDR1 is SGHTA and CDR2 FQGTGA. Germline trimming cut 5 bases from V and 1 base from J; bases unmatched to any gene: 8. Time point in this sample: newly diagnosed GD, antithyroid drugs for less than 3 months. PBMC RNA was the source of the TCR library.

This chain uses TRBV7-3 with TRBJ2-6; 10 bases match TRBD1. The specimen comprised peripheral blood mononuclear cells (PBMCs), sampled at new diagnosis, from a patient treated with antithyroid drugs. The TCR comes from a female donor with Graves disease. As DNA, the CDR3 is TGTGCCAGCAGCCCAGCTCTGGGACAGGGGTCTGGGGCCAACGTCCTGACTTTC. Protein: CASSPALGQGSGANVLTF.